One sample yielded the 24 T cell receptor beta chains listed below, sequenced in a study of blood T cell repertoires in COVID-19. The repertoire was sequenced with immunoSEQ multiplex PCR; TCRdb's copy has only in-frame clones and lacks some. Of 410,000 or so clones detected, approximately 91% appear once; the ten largest clones hold 1.5% to 1.9%. Sequenced input: peripheral blood. These receptors were obtained from a middle-aged woman with COVID-19, enrolled during active disease.

This rearrangement joins TRBV29-1 to TRBJ1-2; no definite D call. The V end was cut by 3 bases, the J end by 3 bases, with 11 bases between. This CDR3 is 13 amino acids long. The germline gives CDR1 SQVTM, CDR2 ANQGSEA. CDR3 amino acids: CSVEVRDHYGYTF. CDR3 nucleotides: TGCAGCGTTGAGGTCCGGGATCACTATGGCTACACCTTC.

The chain links TRBV18 to TRBJ1-1; TRBD1 matches at 7 bases. Per the germline V gene, CDR1 is KGHSH and CDR2 is LQKENI. V shed 2 bases and J 7 bases; nucleotides not matched to a gene: 13. CDR3 length: 16 amino acids. CDR3 in DNA: TGTGCCAGCTCACCAATTTATCTTAGGGGGCACGATGAAGCTTTCTTT. Amino acids: CASSPIYLRGHDEAFF.

The table lists this clone with a few counts. The chain employs TRBV30 and TRBJ1-6, with 7 nucleotides matching TRBD1. Unmatched junction bases numbered 5, after V lost 4 bases and J lost 5 bases. Germline V gene lookup returns CDR1 GTSNPN and CDR2 SVGIG (reference sequence). This CDR3 region has 14 residues. In nucleotides, the CDR3 is TGTGCCTGGAACAGGGACAGAAATAATTCACCCCTCCACTTT. This sequence encodes CAWNRDRNNSPLHF.

This chain links TRBV2 with TRBJ1-2; D remains unclear. V shed 0 bases and J shed 6 bases, with 14 bases lying between them. The CDR3 sequence is 15 residues long. Germline-derived CDR1 and CDR2 are SNHLY and FYNNEI. In nucleotides, the CDR3 is TGTGCCAGCAGTGAAGCGGGCAGGAGGGAACATGGCTACACCTTC. Its translation: CASSEAGRREHGYTF.

This chain uses TRBV3-1 (or the pseudogene TRBV3-2) with TRBJ1-4, with D tentatively TRBD1 (6 bases). V was trimmed by 3 bases and J by 0 bases, leaving 11 bases between them. CDR1 is LGHDT and CDR2 is YNNKEL in the germline V gene (reference sequence). This CDR3 is 16 amino acids long. CDR3 residues: CASSHGGPATNEKLFF. CDR3 nucleotide sequence: TGTGCCAGCAGCCATGGGGGCCCTGCAACTAATGAAAAACTGTTTTTT.

DNA of the CDR3: TGTGCCAGCAGCACAGAATATAGCAATCAGCCCCAGCATTTT. Its protein is CASSTEYSNQPQHF. The rearrangement joins TRBV5-5 to TRBJ1-5, with D unclear. Trimming stripped 4 bases from V and 0 bases from J, with 8 bases between. The CDR3 runs 14 residues. The germline V gene encodes CDR1 SGHKS and CDR2 YYEKEE (reference sequence).

To note about this clone: Germline is not matched at one junction end, which may reflect a read error. This chain joins TRBV6-5 and TRBJ2-2; 7 nucleotides match TRBD1. The CDR3 length is 16 residues. CDR1 and CDR2 (germline): MNHEY, SVGAGI. Here the CDR3 DNA reads TGTGCCAGCAATTACGACAGGGCCCCGAACACCGGGGAGCTGTTTTTT. Translated: CASNYDRAPNTGELFF.

The CDR3 region is CSASRGPTEAFF. The DNA for the CDR3 is TGCAGTGCTAGTAGGGGGCCGACTGAAGCTTTCTTT. The chain links TRBV20-1 to TRBJ1-1; 7 bases fit TRBD1. The CDR3 consists of 12 residues. Germline V lookup: CDR1 DFQATT, CDR2 SNEGSKA (reference sequence). V was pared by 3 bases and J by 5 bases, with 3 bases of the junction left unmatched.

This chain connects TRBV9 to TRBJ1-2; TRBD1 matches 9 bases. J lost 8 bases, V lost 3 bases, and 14 bases had no gene match. Germline CDR1 and CDR2: SGDLS and YYNGEE. There are 16 residues in the CDR3. For the CDR3, the DNA is TGTGCCAGCAGCGCCCATGGACAGGGGCGTGCCGGAGGCTACACCTTC. The encoded protein is CASSAHGQGRAGGYTF.

The rearrangement uses TRBV5-1 and TRBJ1-6, with D unresolved. The ends were cut back, 6 bases at V and 10 bases at J, with 14 bases in the middle. The CDR3 runs 13 residues. CDR1 SGHRS and CDR2 YFSETQ come from the germline V gene. As DNA, the CDR3 is TGCGCCAGCACCTCCGTCTTGGGCTCACCCCTCCACTTT. Its protein is CASTSVLGSPLHF. The full variable domain, in which reference TRBV5-1 and TRBJ1-6 provide the parts outside the CDR3, is KAGVTQTPRYLIKTRGQQVTLSCSPISGHRSVSWYQQTPGQGLQFLFEYFSETQRNKGNFPGRFSGRQFSNSRSEMNVSTLELGDSALYLCASTSVLGSPLHFGNGTRLTVT.

The CDR3 here is CASSIVGGRQETQYF. CDR3 nucleotide sequence: TGTGCCAGTAGTATAGTTGGAGGTAGACAAGAGACCCAGTACTTC. The chain employs TRBV19 and TRBJ2-5; perhaps TRBD2 as D (5 bases). Trimming left V 1 base short and J 2 bases short, with 11 bases between. Germline loops: CDR1 LNHDA, CDR2 SQIVND (reference sequence). The CDR3 is 15 residues long.

This clone was seen a handful of times. The rearrangement links TRBV5-4 to TRBJ1-3, with D possibly being TRBD1 (5 bases). The CDR3 contains 15 residues. V lost 5 bases to trimming and J lost 4 bases, with 16 bases between them. CDR1 and CDR2 from the germline V gene are SGHNT and YYREEE (reference sequence). The CDR3 loop is CASSTSGPAGNTIYF. The CDR3, as DNA: TGTGCCAGCAGTACGTCAGGGCCGGCAGGAAACACCATATATTTT.

A remark on this clone: Other nucleotide sequences from this sample produce the same CDR3. The V call is TRBV27, the J call TRBJ1-1; D not certain. The V end was cut by 5 bases, the J end by 2 bases, with 9 bases between. Per germline, CDR1 MNHEY and CDR2 SMNVEV (reference sequence). The CDR3 runs to 13 residues. The chain's CDR3 is CASSLVLNTEAFF. CDR3 in DNA: TGTGCCAGCAGTCTAGTACTCAACACTGAAGCTTTCTTT.

This clone was counted only a few times. The chain's CDR3 is CASSPLQGKNSPLHF. The CDR3 coding sequence is TGTGCCAGCTCACCACTCCAGGGGAAGAATTCACCCCTCCACTTT. This chain connects TRBV18 to TRBJ1-6; D may be TRBD1 (6 bases). The CDR3 runs to 15 residues. Deletions cut 1 base from V and 7 bases from J, with 11 bases between. Looked up from germline, CDR1 is KGHSH and CDR2 is LQKENI.

The chain employs TRBV10-3 and TRBJ2-7; a possible D gene is TRBD1 (5 bases). Germline V gives CDR1 ENHRY, CDR2 SYGVKD. The V end was cut by 4 bases, the J end by 3 bases, with 16 bases between. CDR3 length equals 15 residues. The DNA of the CDR3 is TGTGCCATCAGTGGAGGTGCAGGGCAATTCTACGAGCAGTACTTC. Translation: CAISGGAGQFYEQYF.

V and J are TRBV5-1 and TRBJ2-7; the match to TRBD2 covers 9 bases. The trim removed 3 bases at V and 5 bases at J, leaving 9 bases unmatched. Germline V gene lookup returns CDR1 SGHRS and CDR2 YFSETQ. The CDR3 consists of 15 residues. The CDR3 reads CASSSYLAGDNEQYF. CDR3 coding DNA: TGCGCCAGCAGCTCATACTTAGCGGGAGATAACGAGCAGTACTTC.

J is TRBJ1-1 and V is TRBV10-3; tentative D call: TRBD1 (6 bases). Trimming cost V 3 bases and J 6 bases, with 17 bases left between them. Germline V CDR1 and CDR2: ENHRY, SYGVKD. This CDR3 contains 15 residues. CDR3 protein: CAISEGGSRVAEAFF. The CDR3 region has the DNA TGTGCCATCAGTGAAGGGGGTAGCAGGGTCGCTGAAGCTTTCTTT.

As DNA, the CDR3 is TGTGCCAGCACTACTAGGGCTTCCAGAGGCTATAATTCACCCCTCCACTTT. Protein product: CASTTRASRGYNSPLHF. V is TRBV2 and J is TRBJ1-6; D is ambiguous. CDR3 length: 17 amino acids. Germline V CDR1 and CDR2: SNHLY, FYNNEI. Trimming shortened V by 7 bases and J by 3 bases, and 19 bases separated the two germline ends.

CDR3 in DNA: TGTGCCAGCTCACCGAGAACCCCCGATGAGCAGTTCTTC. Its protein product is CASSPRTPDEQFF. The chain joins TRBV18 to TRBJ2-1; D remains ambiguous. CDR1 KGHSH and CDR2 LQKENI come from the germline V gene. This CDR3 region has 13 residues. Deletions cut 3 bases from V and 8 bases from J, with 11 bases between.

The CDR3 here is CASSPLGGLYDEQYF. For the CDR3, the DNA is TGTGCCAGCTCACCACTGGGGGGACTGTACGACGAGCAGTACTTC. The rearrangement links TRBV18 to TRBJ2-7, with D possibly TRBD2 on 6 matching bases. Deletions cut 1 base from V and 5 bases from J, with 15 bases between. CDR3 length: 15 residues. Looked up from germline, CDR1 is KGHSH and CDR2 is LQKENI.

J is TRBJ2-7 and V is TRBV3-1 (or the pseudogene TRBV3-2), with 13 bases aligning to TRBD2. Trimming at V came to 4 bases and at J to 5 bases, leaving 8 bases not matched to a gene. The CDR3 runs to 16 residues. CDR1 is LGHDT, CDR2 YNNKEL, per germline (reference sequence). CDR3 region: CASSRFGLAGADEQYF. In DNA form, the CDR3 reads TGTGCCAGCAGCCGGTTCGGACTAGCGGGAGCTGACGAGCAGTACTTC.

V is TRBV6-6 and J is TRBJ1-6, with D unclear. Germline assignment: CDR1 MNHNY and CDR2 SVGAGI (reference sequence). The V and J ends lost 6 bases and 0 bases respectively, with 21 bases between them. The CDR3 extends over 19 amino acids. The CDR3 loop reads CASSRTIRVRSSYNSPLHF. The CDR3 nucleotides are TGTGCCAGCAGCCGAACGATTCGAGTCCGGAGCTCCTATAATTCACCCCTCCACTTT.

The V and J genes are TRBV5-4 and TRBJ1-1; D is perhaps TRBD1 (6 bases). CDR1 and CDR2 (germline): SGHNT, YYREEE (reference sequence). This CDR3 contains 16 residues. V was cut by 4 bases and J by 6 bases, with 22 bases left in between. Here the CDR3 reads CASSRLQGTMGSEAFF. As DNA, the CDR3 is TGTGCCAGCAGCCGTCTCCAGGGGACGATGGGCTCTGAAGCTTTCTTT.

This clone has only one observation. The chain carries TRBV7-3 and TRBJ2-1, with a weak D call TRBD2 (5 bases). The germline V gene encodes CDR1 SGHTA and CDR2 FQGTGA. This CDR3 region has 13 residues. V lost 2 bases to trimming and J lost 9 bases, with 11 bases between them. CDR3 sequence: CASSLQLAGEQFF. The DNA of the CDR3 is TGTGCCAGCAGCTTACAGCTAGCCGGTGAGCAGTTCTTC.